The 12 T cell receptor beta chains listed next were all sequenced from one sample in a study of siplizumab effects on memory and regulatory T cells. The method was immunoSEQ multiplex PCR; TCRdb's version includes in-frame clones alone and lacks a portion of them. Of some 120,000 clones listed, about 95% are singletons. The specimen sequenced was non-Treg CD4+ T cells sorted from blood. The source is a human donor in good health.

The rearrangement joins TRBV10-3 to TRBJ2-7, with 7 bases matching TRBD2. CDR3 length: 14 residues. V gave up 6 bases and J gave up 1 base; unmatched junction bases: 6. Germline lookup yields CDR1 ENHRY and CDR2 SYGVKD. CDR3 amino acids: CAIREREGSYEQYF. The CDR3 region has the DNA TGTGCCATCAGAGAGAGGGAGGGATCCTACGAGCAGTACTTC.

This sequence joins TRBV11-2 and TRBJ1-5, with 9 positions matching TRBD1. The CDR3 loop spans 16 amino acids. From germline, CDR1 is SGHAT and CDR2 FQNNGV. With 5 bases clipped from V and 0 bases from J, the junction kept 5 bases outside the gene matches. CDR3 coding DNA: TGTGCCAGCAGCCGACAGGGGGGATATAGCAATCAGCCCCAGCATTTT. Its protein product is CASSRQGGYSNQPQHF.

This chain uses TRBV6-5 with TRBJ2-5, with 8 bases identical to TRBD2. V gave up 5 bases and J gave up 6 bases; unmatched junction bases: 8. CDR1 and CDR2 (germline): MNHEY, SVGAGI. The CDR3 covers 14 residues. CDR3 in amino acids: CASSTPGGPQTQYF. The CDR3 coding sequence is TGTGCCAGCAGTACCCCGGGGGGGCCGCAGACCCAGTACTTC.

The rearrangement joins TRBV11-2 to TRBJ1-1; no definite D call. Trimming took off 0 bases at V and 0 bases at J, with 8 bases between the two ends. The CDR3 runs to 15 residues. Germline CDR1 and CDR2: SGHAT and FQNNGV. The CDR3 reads CASSLDQVVNTEAFF. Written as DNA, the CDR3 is TGTGCCAGCAGCTTAGATCAGGTGGTGAACACTGAAGCTTTCTTT.

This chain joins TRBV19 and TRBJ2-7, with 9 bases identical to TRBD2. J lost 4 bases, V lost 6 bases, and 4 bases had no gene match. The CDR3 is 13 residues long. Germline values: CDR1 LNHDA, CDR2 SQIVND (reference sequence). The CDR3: CASSPLAGYEQYF. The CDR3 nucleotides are TGTGCCAGTAGCCCCCTAGCGGGATACGAGCAGTACTTC.

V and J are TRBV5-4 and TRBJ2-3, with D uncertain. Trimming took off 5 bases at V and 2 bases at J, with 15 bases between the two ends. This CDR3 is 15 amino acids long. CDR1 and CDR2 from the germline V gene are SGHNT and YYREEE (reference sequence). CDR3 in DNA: TGTGCCAGCAGTGGATTAATGTACGCCACAGATACGCAGTATTTT. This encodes CASSGLMYATDTQYF.

CDR3 loop: CASSAQPGNSPLHF. The CDR3 DNA sequence: TGCGCCAGCAGCGCACAGCCAGGCAATTCACCCCTCCACTTT. The chain combines TRBV5-1 with TRBJ1-6; D not resolved. The germline gives CDR1 SGHRS, CDR2 YFSETQ. The V end lost 4 bases, the J end lost 7 bases, and 12 bases lay between the germline ends. The CDR3 is 14 amino acids.

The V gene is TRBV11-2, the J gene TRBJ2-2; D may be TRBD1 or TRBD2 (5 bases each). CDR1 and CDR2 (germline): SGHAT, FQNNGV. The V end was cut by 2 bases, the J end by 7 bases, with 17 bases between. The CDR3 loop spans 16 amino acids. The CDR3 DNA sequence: TGTGCCAGCAGCTTAAGGGGCCTCGGGGTTGTCGGGGAGCTGTTTTTT. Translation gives CASSLRGLGVVGELFF.

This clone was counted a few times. The chain's CDR3 is CASSLQTEAFF. CDR3 DNA sequence: TGTGCCAGCAGCTTACAGACTGAAGCTTTCTTT. This chain connects TRBV7-9 to TRBJ1-1; unclear D gene. V lost 2 bases to trimming and J lost 5 bases, with 3 bases between them. Germline V gene lookup returns CDR1 SEHNR and CDR2 FQNEAQ (reference sequence). The length of the CDR3 is 11 residues.

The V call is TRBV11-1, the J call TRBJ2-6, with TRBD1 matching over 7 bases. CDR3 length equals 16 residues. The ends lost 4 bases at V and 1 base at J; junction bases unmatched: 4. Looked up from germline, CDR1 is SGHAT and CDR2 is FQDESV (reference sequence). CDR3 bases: TGTGCCAGCAGCTCTGAGGGGGCGTCTGGGGCCAACGTCCTGACTTTC. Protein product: CASSSEGASGANVLTF. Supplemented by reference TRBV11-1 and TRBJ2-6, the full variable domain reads EAEVAQSPRYKITEKSQAVAFWCDPISGHATLYWYRQILGQGPELLVQFQDESVVDDSQLPKDRFSAERLKGVDSTLKIQPAELGDSAMYLCASSSEGASGANVLTFGAGSRLTVL.

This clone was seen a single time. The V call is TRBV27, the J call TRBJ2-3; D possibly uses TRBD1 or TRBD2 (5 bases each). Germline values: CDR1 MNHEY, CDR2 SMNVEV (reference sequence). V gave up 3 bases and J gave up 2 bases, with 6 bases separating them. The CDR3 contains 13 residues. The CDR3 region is CASSLGTTDTQYF. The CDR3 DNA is TGTGCCAGCAGTTTGGGGACCACAGATACGCAGTATTTT.

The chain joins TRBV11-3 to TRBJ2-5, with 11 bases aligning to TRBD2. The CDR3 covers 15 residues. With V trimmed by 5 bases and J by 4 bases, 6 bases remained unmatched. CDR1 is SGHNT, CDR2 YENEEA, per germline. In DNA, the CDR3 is TGTGCCAGCAGCGTTAGCGGGGGGGCCAGAGAGACCCAGTACTTC. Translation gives CASSVSGGARETQYF.